These 9 T cell receptor beta chains were all obtained from the same sample, sequenced in a study of blood T cell repertoires in COVID-19 (dated by TCRdb to between 2020 and 2021). Receptor amplification or capture employed the immunoSEQ multiplex PCR assay. TCRdb retrieved this table from immuneACCESS and kept in-frame rearrangements only. Not all clones are present; in checked studies, unresolved V genes account for under half, and no reason is known for the remainder. This sample comprises tens of thousands of clones, approximately 92% of them detected only once. The ten largest clones capture under 7.5% of the sample. Sequences were obtained from peripheral blood. Receptors originate from a woman aged 55-70 years with active COVID-19.

This chain uses TRBV19 with TRBJ2-3; 9 bases map to TRBD2. The germline V gene encodes CDR1 LNHDA and CDR2 SQIVND (reference sequence). The CDR3 is 16 residues long. Trimming took 4 bases from V and 3 from J; bases not matched to a gene: 8. The CDR3 sequence is CASSNKREDWTDTQYF. For the CDR3, the DNA is TGTGCCAGTAGTAACAAGCGGGAGGATTGGACAGATACGCAGTATTTT.

The chain links TRBV7-3 to TRBJ2-7; D may be TRBD1 (5 bases). CDR1 and CDR2 from the germline V gene are SGHTA and FQGTGA. Trimming removed 5 bases from V and 5 bases from J, with 16 bases in between. There are 14 residues in the CDR3. The CDR3 DNA reads as TGTGCCAGCAGCCCATGGACATCGGCGGACGAGCAGTACTTC. Translating it yields CASSPWTSADEQYF.

The J gene is TRBJ2-5, the V gene TRBV5-6, with 8 nucleotides matching TRBD1. The CDR3 sequence is 15 residues long. CDR1 is SGHDT and CDR2 is YYEEEE in the germline V gene. J was trimmed by 5 bases and V by 5 bases; bases with no gene match: 11. This CDR3 reads CASSPRQGFGETQYF. Written as DNA, the CDR3 is TGTGCCAGCAGTCCAAGACAGGGGTTTGGGGAGACCCAGTACTTC.

This chain links TRBV11-2 with TRBJ1-4; 7 positions agree with TRBD1. Trimming cost V 4 bases and J 4 bases; bases outside gene matches: 6. The CDR3 is made up of 15 amino acids. Germline V CDR1 and CDR2: SGHAT, FQNNGV. The CDR3, as DNA: TGTGCCAGCAGCTACGGGACAGCTGTTAATGAAAAACTGTTTTTT. It encodes CASSYGTAVNEKLFF.

The chain recombines TRBV28 with TRBJ2-2; 12 bases are a match to TRBD2. CDR3 length: 18 amino acids. The trim removed 5 bases at V and 3 bases at J, leaving 10 bases unmatched. Germline-derived CDR1 and CDR2 are MDHEN and SYDVKM. CDR3 protein: CASSTMPGLAGHTGELFF. CDR3 bases: TGTGCCAGCAGTACTATGCCCGGACTAGCGGGACACACCGGGGAGCTGTTTTTT.

The V gene is TRBV9, the J gene TRBJ2-3; TRBD2 matches 7 bases. V shed 0 bases, J shed 2 bases, and the junction held 9 bases outside the gene matches. Germline values: CDR1 SGDLS, CDR2 YYNGEE. CDR3 length equals 17 residues. The CDR3 nucleotides read TGTGCCAGCAGCGTAGGCCCAGCGGGAAGTTTCACAGATACGCAGTATTTT. It is translated as CASSVGPAGSFTDTQYF.

The chain is built from TRBV11-3 and TRBJ2-7, with 8 bases that match TRBD2. The ends lost 5 bases at V and 4 bases at J; junction bases unmatched: 10. The CDR3 consists of 15 residues. Looked up from germline, CDR1 is SGHNT and CDR2 is YENEEA. In DNA, the CDR3 is TGTGCCAGCAGCCTGCTCGGGAGGGCCCAGTACGAGCAGTACTTC. Protein sequence: CASSLLGRAQYEQYF.

V gene TRBV24-1 combines with J gene TRBJ2-5; no clear D. In germline, CDR1 is KGHDR, CDR2 SFDVKD. Trimming took 0 bases from V and 4 from J, leaving 8 bases between them. The CDR3 has 14 amino acids. Here the CDR3 DNA reads TGTGCCACCAGTGATTTGGGGCGTGGAGAGACCCAGTACTTC. It is translated as CATSDLGRGETQYF.

The chain uses TRBV5-5 and TRBJ1-5; 8 nucleotides line up with TRBD1. The CDR3 is made up of 15 amino acids. The ends lost 4 bases at V and 7 bases at J; junction bases unmatched: 10. Looked up from germline, CDR1 is SGHKS and CDR2 is YYEKEE (reference sequence). The CDR3 here is CASSLGQGRSQPQHF. CDR3 DNA: TGTGCCAGCAGCCTTGGACAGGGTCGAAGCCAGCCCCAGCATTTT. The full variable domain, rest sourced from reference TRBV5-5 and TRBJ1-5, is DAGVTQSPTHLIKTRGQQVTLRCSPISGHKSVSWYQQVLGQGPQFIFQYYEKEERGRGNFPDRFSARQFPNYSSELNVNALLLGDSALYLCASSLGQGRSQPQHFGDGTRLSIL.